The 6 T cell receptor delta chains in this list originate from one sample, sequenced in a study of gamma-delta T cells after stem cell transplantation. TCRdb re-called clones from the RT-PCR reads using CATT. The sample shows approximately 7,000 delta-chain clones, about 23% of them seen only once. Sequencing was done on a sample of gamma-delta T cells. These receptors all stem from a human donor. It is not recorded whose cells these are; they may come from a transplant donor.

In regard to this clone: A read error may be the cause here, since a much bigger clone is one base away. This chain uses TRDV1 with TRDJ1; 13 bases agree with TRDD3. Germline V gene sequence: CDR1 TSWWSYY, CDR2 QGS. J gave up 3 bases and V 1 base, and 29 bases lay outside the gene matches. The CDR3 is 25 amino acids. CDR3 sequence: CALGEPASTSYAPTGGYAGADKLIF. As DNA, the CDR3 is TGTGCTCTTGGGGAACCAGCTTCCACTTCCTACGCCCCTACTGGGGGATACGCTGGCGCCGATAAACTCATCTTT.

This clone turned up a few times. This chain joins TRDV2 and TRDJ3; 12 nucleotides match TRDD3. V lost 1 base and J lost 2; bases outside the gene matches: 5. The V gene's germline CDR1 is GEAIGNYY and CDR2 EKD. The CDR3 contains 19 residues. CDR3 coding DNA: TGTGCCTGTGACACGGCTACTGGGGGATACACCTGGGACACCCGACAGATGTTTTTC. Its translation: CACDTATGGYTWDTRQMFF.

The sample holds a few counts of this clone. This sequence joins TRDV2 and TRDJ1; 8 positions match TRDD3. This CDR3 spans 17 amino acids. CDR1 and CDR2 (germline): GEAIGNYY, EKD. Trimming removed 3 bases from V and 1 base from J; junction bases left unmatched: 12. In DNA form, the CDR3 reads TGTGCCTGTGACGCCGCTGGGGGACCGAACCCCACCGATAAACTCATCTTT. Translating gives CACDAAGGPNPTDKLIF.

This clone has a single count. The chain has TRDV3 and TRDJ1; a weak D match, TRDD3 (5 bases). CDR3 length: 13 amino acids. V was shortened by 3 bases and J by 1 base, with 12 bases between the two germline ends. Germline CDR1 TVYSNPD, CDR2 GDNSRS (reference sequence). CDR3 region: CAFPGRGTDKLIF. Here the CDR3 DNA reads TGTGCCTTCCCTGGGAGAGGCACCGATAAACTCATCTTT.

Only a few counts were recorded for this clone. The V and J genes are TRDV2 and TRDJ1; 9 bases are shared with TRDD3. The CDR3 runs 16 residues. V was pared by 0 bases and J by 0 bases, with 4 bases of the junction left unmatched. Per the germline V gene, CDR1 is GEAIGNYY and CDR2 is EKD. The CDR3 protein is CACDTVGDTHTDKLIF. The CDR3 bases are TGTGCCTGTGACACCGTCGGGGATACGCACACCGATAAACTCATCTTT.

This clone has just a few counts. CDR3 DNA: TGTGCCTGTGACACCGTTGCTGGGGGATACGCTCGTTCTACGTACACCGATAAACTCATCTTT. As protein: CACDTVAGGYARSTYTDKLIF. This rearrangement joins TRDV2 to TRDJ1; 12 bases line up with TRDD3. Per the germline V gene, CDR1 is GEAIGNYY and CDR2 is EKD. The CDR3 extends over 21 amino acids. J lost 0 bases, V lost 0 bases, and 16 bases had no gene match.